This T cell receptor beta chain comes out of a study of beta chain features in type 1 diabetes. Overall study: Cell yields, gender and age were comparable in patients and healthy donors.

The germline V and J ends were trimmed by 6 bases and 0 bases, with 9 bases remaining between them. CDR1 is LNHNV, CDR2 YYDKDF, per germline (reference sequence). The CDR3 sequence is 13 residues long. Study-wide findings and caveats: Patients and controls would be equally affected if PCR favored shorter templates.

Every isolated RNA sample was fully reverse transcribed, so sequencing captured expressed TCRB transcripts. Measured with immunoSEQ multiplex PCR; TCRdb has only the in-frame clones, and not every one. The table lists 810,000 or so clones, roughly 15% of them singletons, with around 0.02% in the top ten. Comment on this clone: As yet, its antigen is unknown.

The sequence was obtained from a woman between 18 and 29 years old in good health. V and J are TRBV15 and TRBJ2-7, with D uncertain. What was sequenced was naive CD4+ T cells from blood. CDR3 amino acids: CATRKSSSYEQYF. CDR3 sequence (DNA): TGTGCCACCAGAAAATCCAGCTCCTACGAGCAGTACTTC.